The 7 T cell receptor beta chains listed next were all sequenced from one sample in a study of regulatory T cells in long-lasting Graves disease. Time point defined: newly diagnosed GD, antithyroid drugs for less than 3 months. Scientists built the TCR library using RNA that was extracted from PBMCs. iRepertoire HTBI primers and Arm-PCR of CDR3 regions built TCR beta libraries. Each CDR3 protein is one row after TCRdb ran MiXCR on the multiplex PCR reads. The sample gives about 610,000 distinct CDR3 sequences, 15% to 20% of which show up once; 9.5% to 15% is in the top ten. The sample was also reused in another study, on T cells in Graves' hyperthyroidism and ophthalmopathy.

The sample in question was peripheral blood mononuclear cells (PBMCs), obtained at new diagnosis, from a patient treated with antithyroid drugs. The source is a man aged 18 to 30 with Graves disease.

The rearrangement joins TRBV3-1 to TRBJ1-2; 9 positions agree with TRBD1. The CDR3 has 13 amino acids. CDR1 and CDR2 (germline): LGHDT, YNNKEL (reference sequence). The ends lost 4 bases at V and 8 bases at J; junction bases unmatched: 5. The CDR3, as DNA: TGTGCCAGCAGCCGCGGGACAGGGTGGGGCTACACCTTC. It codes for CASSRGTGWGYTF.

CDR3 nucleotides: TGCGCCAGCAGCTCGCTAGGGGTCGACTACGAGCAGTACTTC. Its protein is CASSSLGVDYEQYF. The chain couples TRBV5-1 to TRBJ2-7, with D tentatively TRBD1 (5 bases). The CDR3 loop spans 14 amino acids. Germline V lookup: CDR1 SGHRS, CDR2 YFSETQ. Between the trimmed V and J ends, which lost 3 bases and 3 bases, there was a span of 13 bases.

This clonotype has a count of ten or more. This rearrangement joins TRBV28 to TRBJ1-2, with 8 bases aligning to TRBD1. Trimming took 5 bases from V and 7 from J; bases not matched to a gene: 18. This CDR3 has 17 amino acids. Per the germline V gene, CDR1 is MDHEN and CDR2 is SYDVKM. DNA of the CDR3: TGTGCCAGCAGTCCGATCCATACAGGGGGGGGTGGCTTTGGCTACACCTTC. Translation gives CASSPIHTGGGGFGYTF.

The chain carries TRBV9 and TRBJ2-3; 9 bases are a match to TRBD2. The J call may be wrong; the DNA end is better matched by TRBJ2-1. Per germline, CDR1 SGDLS and CDR2 YYNGEE. This CDR3 has 15 amino acids. The CDR3 DNA reads as TGTGCCAGCAGCGTAGTTGCGGGAGGGTTGGATGAGCAGTTCTTC. This translates into CASSVVAGGLDEQFF.

This chain connects TRBV6-2 or TRBV6-3 to TRBJ2-4; D gene uncertain. Trimming shortened V by 2 bases and J by 8 bases, and 13 bases separated the two germline ends. Germline V gene sequence: CDR1 MNHEY, CDR2 SVGEGT. The CDR3 sequence is 14 residues long. The CDR3 nucleotides read TGTGCCAGCAGTTACACCGGAGAGCTGGACATTCAGTACTTC. Translation gives CASSYTGELDIQYF.

This clonotype was counted at least ten times. V and J are TRBV6-1 and TRBJ2-3; maybe TRBD2 (6 bases). The CDR3 has 17 amino acids. V lost 1 base, J lost 4 bases, and 18 bases lay in between. Germline-derived CDR1 and CDR2 are MNHNS and SASEGT. The CDR3 DNA is TGTGCCAGCAGTGAAGATTCGGGAGTGGGGAGTTCAGATACGCAGTATTTT. Its translation is CASSEDSGVGSSDTQYF.

With respect to this clonotype: A read error is possible here, since a much larger clone lies one base away. The CDR3 nucleotides read TGCGCCAACAGCTTCCGGGGCGCAGACGAGCAGTACTTC. As protein: CANSFRGADEQYF. The V gene is TRBV5-1, the J gene TRBJ2-7; perhaps D is TRBD1 or TRBD2 (5 bases each). The CDR3 length is 13 residues. Germline CDR1 is SGHRS and CDR2 is YFSETQ.